This T cell receptor beta chain was documented in a study of T-cell reconstitution after alpha-beta-depleted transplantation in children. The TCRbeta library incorporated unique molecular identifiers. TCRdb redid the calling of the PCR reads with MiXCR, one entry per CDR3 protein. The table lists roughly 150,000 distinct CDR3 sequences, around 10% of them singletons. In germline, CDR1 is MNHEY, CDR2 SMNVEV (reference sequence). Trimming left V 3 bases short and J 9 bases short, with 6 bases between. The CDR3 covers 11 residues. This clonotype showed up many times. Its target is not known. Study-wide results and caveats: The study traced high day-60 TCRbeta diversity in some patients to surviving recipient T cells and thymic progenitors. Where alpha-beta T cells came from about two months after transplant was reportedly several hundred expanded graft clones. T-cell counts and diversity were attributed mostly to newly produced T cells one year after transplant.

Here the sequenced sample was PBMCs, taken before TCRalphabeta/CD19-depleted stem cell transplant. The rearrangement joins TRBV27 to TRBJ2-1, with D unclear. The TCR sequence derives from a boy aged 2 to 9 with acute myeloid leukemia, due to receive a stem cell transplant. The CDR3 reads CASSLGSEQFF. Written as DNA, the CDR3 is TGTGCCAGCAGTTTGGGTAGTGAGCAGTTCTTC.